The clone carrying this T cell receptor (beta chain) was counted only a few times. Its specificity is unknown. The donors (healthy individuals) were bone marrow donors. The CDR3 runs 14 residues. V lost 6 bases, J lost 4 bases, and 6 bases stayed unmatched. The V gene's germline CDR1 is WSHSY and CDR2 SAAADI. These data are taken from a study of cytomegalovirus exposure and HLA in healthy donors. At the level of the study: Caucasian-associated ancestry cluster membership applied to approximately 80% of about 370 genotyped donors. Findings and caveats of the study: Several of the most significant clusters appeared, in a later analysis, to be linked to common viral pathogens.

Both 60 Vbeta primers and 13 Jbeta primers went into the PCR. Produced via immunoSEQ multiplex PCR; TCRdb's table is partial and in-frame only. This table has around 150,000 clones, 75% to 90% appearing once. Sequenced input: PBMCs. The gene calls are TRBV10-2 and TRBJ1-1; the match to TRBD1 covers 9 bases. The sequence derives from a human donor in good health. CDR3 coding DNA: TGCGCCAGCAGGGAACAGGGGGCGGGCACTGAAGCTTTCTTT. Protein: CASREQGAGTEAFF.